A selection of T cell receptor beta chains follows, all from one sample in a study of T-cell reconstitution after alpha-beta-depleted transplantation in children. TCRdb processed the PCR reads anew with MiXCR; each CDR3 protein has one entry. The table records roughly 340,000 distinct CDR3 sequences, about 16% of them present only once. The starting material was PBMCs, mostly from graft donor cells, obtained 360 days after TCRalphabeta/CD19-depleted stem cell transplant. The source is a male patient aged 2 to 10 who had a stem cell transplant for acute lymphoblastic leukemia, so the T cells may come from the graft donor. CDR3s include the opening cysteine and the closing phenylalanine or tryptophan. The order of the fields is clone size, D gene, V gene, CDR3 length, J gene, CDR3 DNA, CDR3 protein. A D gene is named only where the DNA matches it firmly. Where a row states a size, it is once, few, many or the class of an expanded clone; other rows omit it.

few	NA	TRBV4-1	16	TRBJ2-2	TGCGCCAGCAGCCAAGATAAGTCCCTGTACGCCGGGGAGCTGTTTTTT	CASSQDKSLYAGELFF
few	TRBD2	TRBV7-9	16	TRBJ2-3	TGTGCCAGCAGCTCCCGGGGGGAGCACAACACAGATACGCAGTATTTT	CASSSRGEHNTDTQYF
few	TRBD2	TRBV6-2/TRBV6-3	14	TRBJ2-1	TGTGCCAGCACGGGACTAGCGGTATACAATGAGCAGTTCTTC	CASTGLAVYNEQFF
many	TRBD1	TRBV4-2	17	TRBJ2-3	TGTGCCAGCAGCCAAGGGAGGACAGGGGCGCTGGGAGATACGCAGTATTTT	CASSQGRTGALGDTQYF
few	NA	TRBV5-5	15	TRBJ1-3	TGTGCCAGCAGCCAAGGGACAAACTCTGGAAACACCATATATTTT	CASSQGTNSGNTIYF
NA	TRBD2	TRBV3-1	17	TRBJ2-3	TGTGCCAGCAGCCACTACTTAGCGGGAGGGAGGACAGATACGCAGTATTTT	CASSHYLAGGRTDTQYF
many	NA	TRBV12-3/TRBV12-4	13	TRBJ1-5	TGTGCCAGCAGTTTAGACGGAAATCAGCCCCAGCATTTT	CASSLDGNQPQHF
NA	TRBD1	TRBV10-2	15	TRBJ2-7	TGCGCCAGCAGTGACCCTGGACAGGGACTCTACGAGCAGTACTTC	CASSDPGQGLYEQYF
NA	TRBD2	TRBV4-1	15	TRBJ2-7	TGCGCCAGCAGCCAAGATCGCGGGAGGGGCAACGAGCAGTACTTC	CASSQDRGRGNEQYF
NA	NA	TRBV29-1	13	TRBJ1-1	TGCAGCGTTGAGCCAGGGGTCAACACTGAAGCTTTCTTT	CSVEPGVNTEAFF